This T cell receptor (beta chain) emerged from a study of lymphopenia after photon versus proton radiotherapy. Assay: immunoSEQ multiplex PCR; the TCRdb copy retains only in-frame clones and omits some. Found here are tens of thousands of clones, 65% to 90% of them singletons; the top ten hold over 2%. Trimming removed 6 bases from V and 3 bases from J; junction bases left unmatched: 1. The CDR3 sequence is 13 residues long. Germline V gene lookup returns CDR1 MNHEY and CDR2 SMNVEV (reference sequence). Whole-study results and caveats: Photon-treated patients lost naive T cells and TCR diversity; proton-treated stayed stable.

As for this clone: The antigen remains undetermined.

V usage is TRBV27 and J usage is TRBJ2-7; 11 nucleotides match TRBD2. The receptor was isolated from a man in his forties with gastric cancer. Sequences were derived from peripheral blood, sampled from a patient treated with photon-based radiotherapy. The CDR3 is CASRLAGDYEQYF. CDR3 bases: TGTGCCAGCAGACTAGCGGGAGACTACGAGCAGTACTTC.